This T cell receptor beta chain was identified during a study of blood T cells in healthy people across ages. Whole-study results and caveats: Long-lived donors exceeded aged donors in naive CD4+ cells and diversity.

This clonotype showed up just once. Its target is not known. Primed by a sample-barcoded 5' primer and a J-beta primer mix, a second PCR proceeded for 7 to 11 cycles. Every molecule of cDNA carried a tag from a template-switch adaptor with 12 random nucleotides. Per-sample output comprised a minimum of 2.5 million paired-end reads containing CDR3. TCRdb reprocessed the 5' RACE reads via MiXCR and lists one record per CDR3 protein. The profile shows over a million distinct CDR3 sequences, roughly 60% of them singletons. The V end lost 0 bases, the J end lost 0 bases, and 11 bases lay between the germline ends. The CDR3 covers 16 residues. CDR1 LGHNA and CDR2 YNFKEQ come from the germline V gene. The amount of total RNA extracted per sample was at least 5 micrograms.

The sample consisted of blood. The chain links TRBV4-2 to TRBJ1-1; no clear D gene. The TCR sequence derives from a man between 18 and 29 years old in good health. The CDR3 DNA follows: TGTGCCAGCAGCCAAGAGGAGGGAAGGGTGAACACTGAAGCTTTCTTT. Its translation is CASSQEEGRVNTEAFF.